The 28 T cell receptor beta chains presented below share a single source sample, sequenced in a study of persistence of HIV-infected CD4 T cells. The libraries were made with immunoSEQ version 4 in survey mode. The table came from immunoSEQ multiplex PCR; TCRdb's copy has only in-frame clones and leaves some out. The sample gives just under 65,000 clones, 70% to 75% of which show up once; around 1.7% is in the top ten. These receptors' targets are unknown. Overlapping HIV-1 Gag 15-mer peptides at 0.8 to 1 ug per peptide per mL were used. Memory cells lacking CD40L and CD69 with high CD45RO were sorted. The sample in question was CD4+ T cells sorted from PBMCs after approximately 20-hour stimulation, obtained from a patient who received antiretroviral therapy. The receptors come from an adult man with HIV who was CMV-seropositive.

The V gene is TRBV5-6, the J gene TRBJ1-3; D not resolved. V was trimmed by 4 bases and J by 4 bases, leaving 15 bases between them. CDR3 size: 15 residues. The germline V gene has CDR1 SGHDT and CDR2 YYEEEE. The CDR3 DNA reads as TGTGCCAGCAGCCTGGTAGGGTATTCCGGAAACACCATATATTTT. Translating gives CASSLVGYSGNTIYF.

V and J are TRBV11-2 and TRBJ2-7, with 9 bases lining up with TRBD1. From germline, CDR1 is SGHAT and CDR2 FQNNGV. V lost 4 bases to trimming and J lost 0 bases; unmatched junction nucleotides: 4. The CDR3 is made up of 15 amino acids. This CDR3 is CASSSETGGSYEQYF. CDR3 coding DNA: TGTGCCAGCAGCTCCGAGACAGGGGGCTCCTACGAGCAGTACTTC.

The chain recombines TRBV5-3 with TRBJ1-1, with a weak D call TRBD1 (5 bases). Being an ORF, TRBV5-3 has a function that is uncertain. V gave up 3 bases and J gave up 4 bases, with 22 bases separating them. CDR3 length: 17 residues. The CDR3 region has the DNA TGTGCCAGAAGCTCAGGTGTGAGAGGGGAAGGAGGCACTGAAGCTTTCTTT. The encoded protein is CARSSGVRGEGGTEAFF.

The chain recombines TRBV10-2 with TRBJ2-7; no definite D call. Per the germline V gene, CDR1 is WSHSY and CDR2 is SAAADI. The CDR3 totals 14 residues. V lost 4 bases and J 0 bases, leaving 10 bases between the germline ends. The CDR3 protein is CASSGGVSSYEQYF. In DNA form, the CDR3 reads TGCGCCAGCAGTGGTGGGGTGAGCTCCTACGAGCAGTACTTC.

The chain uses TRBV20-1 and TRBJ1-2; D is ambiguous. CDR3 length: 9 residues. Between the trimmed V and J ends, which lost 4 bases and 3 bases, there was a span of 0 bases. In germline, CDR1 is DFQATT, CDR2 SNEGSKA (reference sequence). The DNA of the CDR3 is TGCAGTGCTAACTATGGCTACACCTTC. The encoded protein is CSANYGYTF.

The CDR3 DNA reads TGTGCCAGCAGTTACTCGAAACGGGGGGCACAGCCCCAGCATTTT. Translation gives CASSYSKRGAQPQHF. This chain connects TRBV6-5 to TRBJ1-5; tentative D call: TRBD1 (6 bases). This CDR3 spans 15 amino acids. Trimming removed 0 bases from V and 7 bases from J, with 13 bases in between. CDR1 MNHEY and CDR2 SVGAGI come from the germline V gene.

This clone was observed many times. This rearrangement joins TRBV2 to TRBJ1-2; possibly TRBD1 for D (6 bases). This CDR3 is built from 15 residues. Trimming removed 7 bases at V and 8 bases at J, with 23 bases between. CDR1 SNHLY and CDR2 FYNNEI come from the germline V gene. The CDR3 sequence is CASNPSLTGTGGYTF. In DNA, the CDR3 is TGTGCCAGCAACCCGAGTCTAACAGGGACCGGAGGCTACACCTTC.

About this clone: Other DNA sequences in this sample translate to the same CDR3. The J gene is TRBJ1-2, the V gene TRBV24-1; D is unresolved. The CDR3 has 13 residues. Germline CDR1 KGHDR, CDR2 SFDVKD. V shed 4 bases and J shed 4 bases, with 9 bases lying between them. CDR3 protein: CATSERGGYGYTF. The CDR3 DNA reads TGTGCCACCAGTGAGCGGGGAGGCTATGGCTACACCTTC.

This chain links TRBV6-6 with TRBJ2-1; D is unresolved. The CDR3 totals 13 residues. Germline V gene sequence: CDR1 MNHNY, CDR2 SVGAGI (reference sequence). Trimming took off 6 bases at V and 4 bases at J, with 10 bases between the two ends. CDR3 residues: CASSLLLYNEQFF. In DNA form, the CDR3 reads TGTGCCAGCAGCCTCCTTCTTTACAATGAGCAGTTCTTC.

The chain uses TRBV7-2 and TRBJ1-5; D unclear. This CDR3 contains 15 residues. V was pared by 5 bases and J by 5 bases, with 16 bases between. Germline V lookup: CDR1 SGHTA, CDR2 FQGNSA. CDR3 DNA: TGTGCCAGCAGCCCAGTGGCGGCAGCGCATCAGCCCCAGCATTTT. Translating gives CASSPVAAAHQPQHF.

This chain links TRBV9 with TRBJ1-5; 7 nucleotides agree with TRBD1. The CDR3 totals 15 residues. Germline V gene sequence: CDR1 SGDLS, CDR2 YYNGEE. J lost 1 base, V lost 4 bases, and 5 bases had no gene match. The CDR3 sequence is CASSPDRRSNQPQHF. The CDR3 coding sequence is TGTGCCAGCAGCCCGGACAGGCGAAGCAATCAGCCCCAGCATTTT.

The V and J genes are TRBV2 and TRBJ1-2; possible D gene TRBD1, 5 bases. The CDR3 has 12 residues. The ends were cut back, 6 bases at V and 5 bases at J, with 10 bases in the middle. CDR1 SNHLY and CDR2 FYNNEI come from the germline V gene. The CDR3 here is CASRAGGYGYTF. The CDR3 coding sequence is TGTGCCAGCAGGGCGGGGGGTTATGGCTACACCTTC.

The chain joins TRBV7-2 to TRBJ1-2, with 11 nucleotides matching TRBD1. CDR3 length equals 15 residues. The germline V gene encodes CDR1 SGHTA and CDR2 FQGNSA. V was clipped by 4 bases and J by 4 bases; unmatched bases: 5. CDR3 DNA sequence: TGTGCCAGCAGCTGGGGGACAGGGGGTAGCTATGGCTACACCTTC. Protein product: CASSWGTGGSYGYTF. The variable domain in full, with the rest retrieved from reference TRBV7-2 and TRBJ1-2, is GAGVSQSPSNKVTEKGKDVELRCDPISGHTALYWYRQSLGQGLEFLIYFQGNSAPDKSGLPSDRFSAERTGGSVSTLTIQRTQQEDSAVYLCASSWGTGGSYGYTFGSGTRLTVV.

This clone has only a few counts. The chain recombines TRBV10-3 with TRBJ2-3; maybe TRBD2 (5 bases). The CDR3 length is 15 residues. V was cut by 2 bases and J by 0 bases, with 9 bases left in between. CDR1 is ENHRY and CDR2 is SYGVKD in the germline V gene. The CDR3 protein is CAISEDYTSTDTQYF. The CDR3 DNA reads as TGTGCCATCAGTGAGGACTATACTAGCACAGATACGCAGTATTTT.

This clone was seen a single time. The chain employs TRBV20-1 and TRBJ2-3; no reliable D call. This CDR3 has 14 residues. V was cut by 3 bases and J by 3 bases, with 13 bases left in between. Germline V CDR1 and CDR2: DFQATT, SNEGSKA (reference sequence). CDR3 bases: TGCAGTGCTAGTATGGCAAAGGGTACAGATACGCAGTATTTT. This translates into CSASMAKGTDTQYF.

The rearrangement joins TRBV7-8 to TRBJ1-4, with TRBD1 matching over 7 bases. Trimming at V came to 4 bases and at J to 0 bases, leaving 5 bases not matched to a gene. The germline V gene has CDR1 SGHVS and CDR2 FQNEAQ. The CDR3 sequence is 16 residues long. CDR3 nucleotides: TGTGCCAGCAGCTCGGGACAGACAGCAACTAATGAAAAACTGTTTTTT. It specifies CASSSGQTATNEKLFF.

In DNA, the CDR3 is TGCGCCAGCAGCCCACGACTAGCGGGGACCACCGGGGAGCTGTTTTTT. Translating gives CASSPRLAGTTGELFF. This rearrangement joins TRBV5-1 to TRBJ2-2; 11 nucleotides align to TRBD2. The CDR3 is 16 amino acids. CDR1 SGHRS and CDR2 YFSETQ come from the germline V gene. With V trimmed by 4 bases and J by 4 bases, 6 bases remained unmatched.

The chain recombines TRBV19 with TRBJ2-6; the D call may be TRBD1 or TRBD2 (5 bases each). V was clipped by 6 bases and J by 0 bases, with 15 bases between them. Germline V lookup: CDR1 LNHDA, CDR2 SQIVND (reference sequence). This CDR3 has 17 amino acids. CDR3 amino acids: CASSGRDAYSGANVLTF. The CDR3, as DNA: TGTGCCAGTAGCGGCCGGGACGCCTACTCTGGGGCCAACGTCCTGACTTTC.

The CDR3 reads CASSGDRVSGELFF. Here the CDR3 DNA reads TGTGCCAGCAGTGGCGACAGGGTTAGCGGGGAGCTGTTTTTT. This sequence joins TRBV2 and TRBJ2-2; 7 positions match TRBD1. V lost 4 bases to trimming and J lost 7 bases; unmatched junction nucleotides: 6. In germline, CDR1 is SNHLY, CDR2 FYNNEI. There are 14 residues in the CDR3.

The genes are TRBV2 and TRBJ2-1; D unclear. V dropped 5 bases and J dropped 7 bases, with 15 bases sitting between them. Looked up from germline, CDR1 is SNHLY and CDR2 is FYNNEI. The CDR3 spans 14 residues. DNA of the CDR3: TGTGCCAGCAGTCGATCTTGGATGGGGAATGAGCAGTTCTTC. It yields the protein CASSRSWMGNEQFF.

The chain combines TRBV3-1 (or the pseudogene TRBV3-2) with TRBJ2-2; D may match TRBD1 or TRBD2 (5 bases each). V dropped 3 bases and J dropped 5 bases, with 10 bases sitting between them. Germline CDR1 LGHDT, CDR2 YNNKEL (reference sequence). This CDR3 comprises 14 residues. The CDR3 DNA follows: TGTGCCAGCAGCCAGGGACGGGGAACCGGGGAGCTGTTTTTT. Translating it yields CASSQGRGTGELFF.

This chain joins TRBV6-5 and TRBJ1-2, with 11 positions matching TRBD1. This CDR3 comprises 15 residues. The trim removed 7 bases at V and 4 bases at J, leaving 8 bases unmatched. Per germline, CDR1 MNHEY and CDR2 SVGAGI. The CDR3 DNA sequence: TGTGCCAGCAAGTATAGGGGACAGGGGGTCTATGGCTACACCTTC. Translated, it gives CASKYRGQGVYGYTF.

The genes are TRBV5-5 and TRBJ1-5; D unresolved. V shed 0 bases and J shed 0 bases, with 4 bases lying between them. The CDR3 is 14 amino acids. The germline V gene has CDR1 SGHKS and CDR2 YYEKEE (reference sequence). CDR3 nucleotides: TGTGCCAGCAGCTTGGAGTATAGCAATCAGCCCCAGCATTTT. Its translation is CASSLEYSNQPQHF.

The V call is TRBV19, the J call TRBJ1-5, with 7 bases lining up with TRBD1. This CDR3 has 15 residues. With V trimmed by 1 base and J by 4 bases, 4 bases remained unmatched. CDR1 is LNHDA and CDR2 is SQIVND in the germline V gene (reference sequence). This CDR3 reads CASSIGTGRNQPQHF. In DNA form, the CDR3 reads TGTGCCAGTAGTATAGGGACAGGTCGGAATCAGCCCCAGCATTTT.

V usage is TRBV3-1 (or the pseudogene TRBV3-2) and J usage is TRBJ1-3; the D is unclear. CDR1 is LGHDT and CDR2 is YNNKEL in the germline V gene (reference sequence). The CDR3 is 12 residues long. Trimming took off 2 bases at V and 6 bases at J, with 5 bases between the two ends. In nucleotides, the CDR3 is TGTGCCAGCAGCCAAAGCCAAAACACCATATATTTT. This codes for CASSQSQNTIYF.

This chain links TRBV7-9 with TRBJ2-4; 8 nucleotides match TRBD1. With 1 base clipped from V and 0 bases from J, the junction kept 8 bases outside the gene matches. Germline CDR1 SEHNR, CDR2 FQNEAQ (reference sequence). The CDR3 contains 18 residues. The DNA of the CDR3 is TGTGCCAGCAGCTTAGGACAGGGGACGACCCTAGCCAAAAACATTCAGTACTTC. Its protein is CASSLGQGTTLAKNIQYF.

The V call is TRBV7-8, the J call TRBJ1-5; D is uncertain. Trimming shortened V by 2 bases and J by 0 bases, and 8 bases separated the two germline ends. In germline, CDR1 is SGHVS, CDR2 FQNEAQ. This CDR3 contains 15 residues. The CDR3 here is CASSLSGVSNQPQHF. CDR3 bases: TGTGCCAGCAGCTTATCAGGTGTTAGCAATCAGCCCCAGCATTTT.

The V and J genes are TRBV2 and TRBJ1-2, with a weak D call TRBD1 (6 bases). The V and J ends lost 0 bases and 4 bases respectively, with 15 bases between them. Germline V gene data show CDR1 as SNHLY and CDR2 as FYNNEI. This CDR3 spans 16 amino acids. The CDR3 reads CASSEAGVGGGYGYTF. CDR3 bases: TGTGCCAGCAGTGAAGCGGGGGTCGGGGGCGGCTATGGCTACACCTTC.